This TCR beta chain came from a study of blood T cells in healthy people across ages. V lost 4 bases and J lost 0, with 16 bases in between. The CDR3 consists of 16 residues. Germline V CDR1 and CDR2: SGHRS, YFSETQ. The use of a sample-barcoded 5' primer and a J-beta primer mix characterized a second PCR of roughly 7 to 11 cycles. A 12-random-nucleotide template-switch adaptor tagged each cDNA molecule. TCRdb independently ran MiXCR on the 5' RACE reads; one entry per CDR3 protein. The table has some 940,000 distinct CDR3 sequences, 29% seen once. In addition, the sample was reused for a study of T cells of mothers and their children. That work adds: Reads recorded for TCR beta CDR3 numbered over 9.5 million per mother and roughly 3 million per child.

The rearrangement joins TRBV5-1 to TRBJ1-1; tentative D call: TRBD1 (5 bases). Sequencing was carried out using blood. The sequence derives from a middle-aged woman in good health. In nucleotides, the CDR3 is TGCGCCAGCAGCCCCAACGGGGGAAAGGTGAACACTGAAGCTTTCTTT. It encodes CASSPNGGKVNTEAFF.